One T cell receptor (beta chain) is described in this entry. What it binds is not known. The record originates from a study of shared clonotypes between healthy human individuals. Whole-study context: Per donor, CD8 memory used one plate, CD8 naive used two, CD4 memory used three and CD4 naive used three. Study-wide results and limits: Tissues were not sampled, only blood, and their repertoires likely differ. The naive CD4 repertoires of a few donors were compared, and 5% to 6.5% of clonotypes were shared. Deeper or shallower sequencing was expected to change how clonotypes are shared among donors.

V was clipped by 5 bases and J by 0 bases, with 8 bases between them. There are 14 residues in the CDR3. Germline loops: CDR1 MNHNY, CDR2 SVGAGI (reference sequence). The table came from immunoSEQ multiplex PCR; TCRdb's copy has only in-frame clones and leaves some out. The sample has millions of clones; around nine tenths are singletons. Sequencing was done on a sample of naive CD4+ T cells sorted from blood. As to subset: CD45RA+ positively selected. The clonotype originates from a man younger than 35 in good health. The genes are TRBV6-6 and TRBJ2-4; unclear D gene. CDR3 sequence reads: CASSTVLAKNIQYF. CDR3 bases: TGTGCCAGCAGTACAGTTCTAGCCAAAAACATTCAGTACTTC.